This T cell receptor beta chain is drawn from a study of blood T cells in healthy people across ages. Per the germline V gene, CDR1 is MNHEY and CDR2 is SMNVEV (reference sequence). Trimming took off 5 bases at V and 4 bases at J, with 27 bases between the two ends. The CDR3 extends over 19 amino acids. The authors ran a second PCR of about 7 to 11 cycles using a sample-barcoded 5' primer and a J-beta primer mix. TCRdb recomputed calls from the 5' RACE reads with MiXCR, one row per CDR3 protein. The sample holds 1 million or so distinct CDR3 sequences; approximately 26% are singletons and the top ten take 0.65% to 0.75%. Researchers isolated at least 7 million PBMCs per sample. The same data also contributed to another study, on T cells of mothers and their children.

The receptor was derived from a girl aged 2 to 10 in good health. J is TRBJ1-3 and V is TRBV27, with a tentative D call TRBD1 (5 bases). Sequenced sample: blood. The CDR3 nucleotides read TGTGCCAGCAGTAAACGGTTCGGATCGGAGGGGTCTGGGGGAAACACCATATATTTT. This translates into CASSKRFGSEGSGGNTIYF.